One and the same sample provided the 24 T cell receptor beta chains below, sequenced in a study of cytomegalovirus exposure and HLA in healthy donors. With 60 Vbeta and 13 Jbeta primers, the PCR was carried out. The repertoire was sequenced with immunoSEQ multiplex PCR; TCRdb's copy has only in-frame clones and lacks some. The sample yields 120,000 or so clones, roughly 8.6% seen once. Sequencing was done on a sample of PBMCs. Every receptor here comes from a woman between 35 and 50 years old in good health and CMV-seropositive.

This clone was detected a few times. V gene TRBV5-1 combines with J gene TRBJ1-4; 8 nucleotides line up with TRBD1. CDR3 length: 17 amino acids. J was trimmed by 0 bases and V by 0 bases; bases with no gene match: 4. CDR1 is SGHRS and CDR2 is YFSETQ in the germline V gene. The chain's CDR3 is CASSLVQGDSTNEKLFF. The CDR3 DNA is TGCGCCAGCAGCTTGGTACAGGGGGACTCAACTAATGAAAAACTGTTTTTT.

The chain employs TRBV9 and TRBJ2-4; D not resolved. The CDR3 totals 15 residues. The germline gives CDR1 SGDLS, CDR2 YYNGEE. Trimming left V 0 bases short and J 8 bases short, with 15 bases between. The CDR3 nucleotides read TGTGCCAGCAGCGTAGACCACTATCCAAAGGACATTCAGTACTTC. Its protein product is CASSVDHYPKDIQYF.

This clone has more than one count but fewer than ten. The chain links TRBV30 to TRBJ2-2, with 11 nucleotides matching TRBD1. The CDR3 consists of 20 residues. V dropped 4 bases and J dropped 6; count of bases not matched to a gene: 22. The germline V gene encodes CDR1 GTSNPN and CDR2 SVGIG (reference sequence). CDR3: CAWKLLGAGQGGRGAGELFF. The CDR3 coding sequence is TGTGCCTGGAAACTTCTGGGAGCGGGACAGGGGGGACGGGGCGCCGGGGAGCTGTTTTTT.

This clone was seen only a few times. At one boundary the junction diverges from the germline segment, which might be a read error. J is TRBJ1-1 and V is TRBV6-1; 10 bases match TRBD1. The CDR3 is 14 residues long. Germline V CDR1 and CDR2: MNHNS, SASEGT. CDR3 nucleotide sequence: TGTGCCAGCAGTCGGACAGGGGGGAACCCTGAAGCTTTCTTT. As protein: CASSRTGGNPEAFF.

This clone showed up just a few times. This sequence joins TRBV7-6 and TRBJ2-1; the D gene is possibly TRBD2 (7 bases). This CDR3 contains 13 residues. V lost 2 bases, J lost 9 bases, and 11 bases lay in between. Germline V gene sequence: CDR1 SGHVS, CDR2 FNYEAQ. Here the CDR3 reads CASSLFGGREQFF. As DNA, the CDR3 is TGTGCCAGCAGCTTATTCGGGGGGCGTGAGCAGTTCTTC.

V and J are TRBV19 and TRBJ1-1; D gene unclear. The CDR3 extends over 15 amino acids. Trimming shortened V by 4 bases and J by 4 bases, and 16 bases separated the two germline ends. Germline V gene sequence: CDR1 LNHDA, CDR2 SQIVND (reference sequence). Here the CDR3 reads CASSNVAGGSTEAFF. For the CDR3, the DNA is TGTGCCAGTAGTAATGTGGCCGGAGGGAGCACTGAAGCTTTCTTT.

This clone has a handful of counts. The same CDR3 can be traced to other DNA sequences in this sample. The gene calls are TRBV30 and TRBJ1-2; 7 bases line up with TRBD1. The CDR3 runs 14 residues. Germline values: CDR1 GTSNPN, CDR2 SVGIG (reference sequence). The trim removed 1 base at V and 7 bases at J, leaving 9 bases unmatched. The CDR3 sequence is CAWSGQGWAFGYTF. In DNA form, the CDR3 reads TGTGCCTGGAGTGGACAGGGATGGGCATTTGGCTACACCTTC. Full variable domain (outside the CDR3, taken from reference TRBV30 and TRBJ1-2): SQTIHQWPATLVQPVGSPLSLECTVEGTSNPNLYWYRQAAGRGLQLLFYSVGIGQISSEVPQNLSASRPQDRQFILSSKKLLLSDSGFYLCAWSGQGWAFGYTFGSGTRLTVV.

This clone was recorded a few times. This chain links TRBV9 with TRBJ2-1; the match to TRBD1 covers 10 bases. The V segment lost 0 bases and the J segment 0 bases; nucleotides outside the gene matches: 3. This CDR3 comprises 17 residues. Germline lookup yields CDR1 SGDLS and CDR2 YYNGEE. CDR3 nucleotides: TGTGCCAGCAGCGTAGCCAGGACAGGGGGCTCCTACAATGAGCAGTTCTTC. This sequence encodes CASSVARTGGSYNEQFF.

This clone was seen a handful of times. The chain uses TRBV29-1 and TRBJ1-1; D is unresolved. Germline CDR1 reads SQVTM; CDR2 reads ANQGSEA. Trimming removed 7 bases at V and 5 bases at J, with 17 bases between. CDR3 size: 13 residues. Here the CDR3 reads CSAPRVGRTEAFF. DNA for the CDR3: TGCAGCGCCCCGAGGGTAGGGCGGACTGAAGCTTTCTTT.

This clone was seen a handful of times. This chain uses TRBV11-2 with TRBJ1-4; D call uncertain. This CDR3 comprises 16 residues. Trimming cost V 2 bases and J 2 bases, with 12 bases left between them. Germline loops: CDR1 SGHAT, CDR2 FQNNGV. The CDR3 is CASSLLVGGTNEKLFF. Here the CDR3 DNA reads TGTGCCAGCAGCTTATTGGTCGGCGGTACTAATGAAAAACTGTTTTTT.

J is TRBJ2-2 and V is TRBV10-3; D is ambiguous. The CDR3 totals 12 residues. The ends were cut back, 6 bases at V and 8 bases at J, with 10 bases in the middle. Germline CDR1 reads ENHRY; CDR2 reads SYGVKD. In DNA, the CDR3 is TGTGCCATCAGCCTAAGTCCGGGGGAGCTGTTTTTT. As protein: CAISLSPGELFF.

This clone was observed a handful of times. This sequence joins TRBV10-1 and TRBJ1-5; 9 bases agree with TRBD1. V shed 6 bases, J shed 3 bases, and the junction held 9 bases outside the gene matches. Germline V gives CDR1 WNHNN, CDR2 SYGVQD (reference sequence). This CDR3 is 16 amino acids long. In DNA form, the CDR3 reads TGCGCCAGCAGGTTTTGGGACAGGGTCTTCAATCAGCCCCAGCATTTT. Residues: CASRFWDRVFNQPQHF.

V is TRBV30 and J is TRBJ1-5, with TRBD1 as a possible D gene (6 bases). From germline, CDR1 is GTSNPN and CDR2 SVGIG (reference sequence). CDR3 length equals 13 residues. Trimming left V 5 bases short and J 4 bases short, with 12 bases between. CDR3 in DNA: TGTGCCTGGGCCGGGACAAGTAATCAGCCCCAGCATTTT. Protein sequence: CAWAGTSNQPQHF.

This rearrangement joins TRBV7-9 to TRBJ1-5; TRBD1 might be the D (6 bases). Trimming pared 3 bases from V and 7 bases from J, leaving 13 bases between. Germline V lookup: CDR1 SEHNR, CDR2 FQNEAQ (reference sequence). This CDR3 spans 14 amino acids. The CDR3: CASSFQGKGQPQHF. CDR3 nucleotide sequence: TGTGCCAGCAGCTTCCAGGGGAAGGGGCAGCCCCAGCATTTT.

The chain employs TRBV5-4 and TRBJ2-7; 7 bases fit TRBD1. The CDR3 has 14 amino acids. Looked up from germline, CDR1 is SGHNT and CDR2 is YYREEE (reference sequence). The J segment lost 3 bases and the V segment lost 4 bases, leaving 7 bases of the junction unmatched. CDR3 nucleotide sequence: TGTGCCAGCAGCGAAACCGGGACAGTCTACGAGCAGTACTTC. It is translated as CASSETGTVYEQYF.

CDR3 amino acids: CASSPAGESNQPQHF. The CDR3 nucleotides are TGTGCCAGCTCACCAGCAGGGGAAAGCAATCAGCCCCAGCATTTT. J is TRBJ1-5 and V is TRBV18; tentatively, D is TRBD1 (6 bases). The CDR3 loop spans 15 amino acids. V lost 2 bases, J lost 1 base, and 9 bases lay in between. Germline V gives CDR1 KGHSH, CDR2 LQKENI. Together with reference TRBV18 and TRBJ1-5, the CDR3 gives the full variable domain: NAGVMQNPRHLVRRRGQEARLRCSPMKGHSHVYWYRQLPEEGLKFMVYLQKENIIDESGMPKERFSAEFPKEGPSILRIQQVVRGDSAAYFCASSPAGESNQPQHFGDGTRLSIL.

The chain combines TRBV7-6 with TRBJ2-7; TRBD1 matches 11 bases. The CDR3 is 14 amino acids. Germline V lookup: CDR1 SGHVS, CDR2 FNYEAQ. J lost 7 bases, V lost 4 bases, and 6 bases had no gene match. CDR3 coding DNA: TGTGCCAGCAGCTCCGGACAGGGGGCCGGTGAGCAGTACTTC. Translated: CASSSGQGAGEQYF.

This clone was found a few times. The V and J genes are TRBV6-6 and TRBJ2-3, with 8 bases fitting TRBD1. The CDR3 has 14 amino acids. Looked up from germline, CDR1 is MNHNY and CDR2 is SVGAGI (reference sequence). V shed 6 bases and J 3 bases; nucleotides not matched to a gene: 5. CDR3 DNA sequence: TGTGCCAGCAGAACCGACAGGGGAACAGATACGCAGTATTTT. This translates into CASRTDRGTDTQYF.

The rearrangement links TRBV18 to TRBJ1-6; maybe TRBD1 (6 bases). CDR3 size: 18 residues. Trimming cost V 4 bases and J 0 bases, with 16 bases left between them. Germline CDR1 KGHSH, CDR2 LQKENI. The CDR3 nucleotides read TGTGCCAGCTCACGGACAGTTCCAGCTAGCTCCTATAATTCACCCCTCCACTTT. Its protein is CASSRTVPASSYNSPLHF.

The J gene is TRBJ2-1, the V gene TRBV11-3; 7 nucleotides align to TRBD1. The V and J ends lost 5 bases and 4 bases, in that order; junction bases with no gene match: 8. Germline V gene sequence: CDR1 SGHNT, CDR2 YENEEA. The length of the CDR3 is 15 residues. This CDR3 reads CASSPGTVTYNEQFF. As DNA, the CDR3 is TGTGCCAGCAGCCCCGGGACAGTAACTTACAATGAGCAGTTCTTC.

In its sample, this clone was seen a few times. One end of the junction fails to match germline, which may point to a read error. Different DNA sequences within this sample yield the same CDR3. The J gene is TRBJ1-1, the V gene TRBV5-4; 10 bases align to TRBD1. The V gene's germline CDR1 is SGHNT and CDR2 YYREEE (reference sequence). This CDR3 has 14 residues. The CDR3, as DNA: TGTGCCAGCAGTTCTGGACAGGGGGGCCTTGAAGCCTTCTTT. This encodes CASSSGQGGLEAFF.

In this sample, this clone turned up a few times. This chain joins TRBV6-5 and TRBJ2-7; perhaps TRBD2 as D (7 bases). CDR3 length equals 13 residues. V lost 7 bases and J lost 2, with 12 bases in between. Germline lookup yields CDR1 MNHEY and CDR2 SVGAGI. The CDR3 loop reads CASTGGLTYEQYF. CDR3 nucleotides: TGTGCCAGCACCGGGGGGCTCACCTACGAGCAGTACTTC.

This clone was recorded a few times. The chain is built from TRBV6-1 and TRBJ2-7; a possible D gene is TRBD2 (5 bases). Trimming took off 2 bases at V and 1 base at J, with 9 bases between the two ends. The CDR3 spans 14 residues. The germline V gene has CDR1 MNHNS and CDR2 SASEGT. In DNA, the CDR3 is TGTGCCAGCAGTGAACGGGGTAAGTCCTACGAGCAGTACTTC. Translation: CASSERGKSYEQYF.

V is TRBV30 and J is TRBJ2-5; D remains unclear. Between the trimmed V and J ends, which lost 2 bases and 2 bases, there was a span of 12 bases. The CDR3 is 14 amino acids. Germline CDR1 and CDR2: GTSNPN and SVGIG (reference sequence). The CDR3 DNA follows: TGTGCCTGGAGTCCGACTGGCGCGCAAGAGACCCAGTACTTC. Amino acids: CAWSPTGAQETQYF.